This T cell receptor beta chain was retrieved from a study of blood T cell repertoires in COVID-19. Across the whole study: PBMCs, B-cell-depleted T cells, or T cells provided the cDNA or gDNA that made up the material.

Only in-frame clones appear in the TCRdb table, and some are missing; sequencing was by immunoSEQ multiplex PCR. The data hold 350,000 or so clones, with roughly 89% observed a single time. The CDR3 extends over 16 amino acids. Germline assignment: CDR1 SGHNT and CDR2 YYREEE (reference sequence). V was clipped by 2 bases and J by 5 bases; unmatched bases: 9. Sequencing was done on a sample of peripheral blood. The chain employs TRBV5-4 and TRBJ1-1, with 10 bases matching TRBD1. This sequence originates from a woman aged 55 to 70 with COVID-19, enrolled during active disease. The CDR3 reads CASSFPGQGVATEAFF. DNA of the CDR3: TGTGCCAGCAGCTTCCCCGGACAGGGGGTCGCTACTGAAGCTTTCTTT.